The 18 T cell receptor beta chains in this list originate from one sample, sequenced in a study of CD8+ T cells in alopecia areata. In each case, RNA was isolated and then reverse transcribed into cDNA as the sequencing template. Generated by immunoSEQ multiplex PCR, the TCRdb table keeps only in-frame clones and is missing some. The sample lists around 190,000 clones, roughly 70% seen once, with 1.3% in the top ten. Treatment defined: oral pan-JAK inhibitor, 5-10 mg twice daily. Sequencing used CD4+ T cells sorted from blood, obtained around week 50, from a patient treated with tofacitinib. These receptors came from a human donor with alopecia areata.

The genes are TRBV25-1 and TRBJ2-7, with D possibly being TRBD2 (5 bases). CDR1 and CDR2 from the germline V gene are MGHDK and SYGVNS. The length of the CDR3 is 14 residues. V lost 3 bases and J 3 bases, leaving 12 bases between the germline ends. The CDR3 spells CASSEPHRDYEQYF. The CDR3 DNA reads TGTGCCAGCAGTGAGCCCCACCGGGACTACGAGCAGTACTTC.

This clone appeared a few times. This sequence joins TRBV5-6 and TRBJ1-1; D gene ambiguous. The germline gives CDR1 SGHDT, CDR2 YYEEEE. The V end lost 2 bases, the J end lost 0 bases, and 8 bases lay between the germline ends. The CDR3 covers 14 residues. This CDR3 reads CASSLKAMNTEAFF. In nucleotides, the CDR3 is TGTGCCAGCAGCTTAAAGGCGATGAACACTGAAGCTTTCTTT.

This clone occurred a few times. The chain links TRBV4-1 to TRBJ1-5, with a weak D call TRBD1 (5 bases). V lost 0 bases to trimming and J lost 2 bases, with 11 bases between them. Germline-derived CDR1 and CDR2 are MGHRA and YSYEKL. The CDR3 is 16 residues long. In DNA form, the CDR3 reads TGCGCCAGCAGCCAAGAAGAGGGGATCGGCAATCAGCCCCAGCATTTT. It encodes CASSQEEGIGNQPQHF.

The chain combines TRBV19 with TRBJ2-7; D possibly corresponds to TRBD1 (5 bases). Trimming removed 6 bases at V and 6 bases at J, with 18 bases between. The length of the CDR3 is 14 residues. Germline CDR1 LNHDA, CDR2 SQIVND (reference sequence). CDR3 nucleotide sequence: TGTGCCAGTAGCCAGATCACAGGACCTAGCGAGCAGTACTTC. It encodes CASSQITGPSEQYF.

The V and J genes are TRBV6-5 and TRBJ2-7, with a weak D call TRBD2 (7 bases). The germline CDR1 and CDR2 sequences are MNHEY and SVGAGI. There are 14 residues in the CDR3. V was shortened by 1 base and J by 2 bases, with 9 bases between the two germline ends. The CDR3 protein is CASSYFGGPYEQYF. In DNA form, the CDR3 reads TGTGCCAGCAGTTACTTCGGGGGGCCCTACGAGCAGTACTTC.

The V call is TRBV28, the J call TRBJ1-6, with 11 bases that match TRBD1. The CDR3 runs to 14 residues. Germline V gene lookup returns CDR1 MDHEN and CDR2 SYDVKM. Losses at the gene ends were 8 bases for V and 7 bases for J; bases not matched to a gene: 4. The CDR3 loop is CASGQGALNSPLHF. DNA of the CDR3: TGTGCCAGCGGACAGGGGGCCTTGAATTCACCCCTCCACTTT.

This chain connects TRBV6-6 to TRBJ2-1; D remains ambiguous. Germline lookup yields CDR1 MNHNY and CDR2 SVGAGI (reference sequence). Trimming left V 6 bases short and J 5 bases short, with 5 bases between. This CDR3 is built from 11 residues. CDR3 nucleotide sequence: TGTGCCAGCAGCCCCAACAATGAGCAGTTCTTC. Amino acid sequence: CASSPNNEQFF.

CDR3 residues: CASSYSAGWYNEQFF. DNA for the CDR3: TGTGCCAGCAGTTACTCGGCAGGGTGGTACAATGAGCAGTTCTTC. The rearrangement joins TRBV6-6 to TRBJ2-1; D is possibly TRBD1 (5 bases). Germline values: CDR1 MNHNY, CDR2 SVGAGI (reference sequence). The CDR3 has 15 amino acids. The germline V and J ends were trimmed by 0 bases and 4 bases, with 10 bases remaining between them.

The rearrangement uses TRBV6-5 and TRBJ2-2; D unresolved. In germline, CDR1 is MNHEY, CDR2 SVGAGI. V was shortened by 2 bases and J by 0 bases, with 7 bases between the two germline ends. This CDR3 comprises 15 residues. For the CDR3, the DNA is TGTGCCAGCAGTTACGACCCTTCGAACACCGGGGAGCTGTTTTTT. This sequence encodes CASSYDPSNTGELFF.

In nucleotides, the CDR3 is TGCGCCAGCAGCCTTGACGGCTCGGAGCAGTTCTTC. As protein: CASSLDGSEQFF. The V and J genes are TRBV4-3 and TRBJ2-1, with D unclear. Germline CDR1 LGHNA, CDR2 YSLEER. Trimming pared 4 bases from V and 10 bases from J, leaving 11 bases between. CDR3 size: 12 residues.

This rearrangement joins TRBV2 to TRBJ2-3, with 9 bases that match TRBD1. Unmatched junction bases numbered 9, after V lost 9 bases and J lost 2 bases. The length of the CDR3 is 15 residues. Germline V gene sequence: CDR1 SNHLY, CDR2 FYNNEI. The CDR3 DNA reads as TGTGCCAGTCGGACAGGGGCTTCCCTCACAGATACGCAGTATTTT. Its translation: CASRTGASLTDTQYF. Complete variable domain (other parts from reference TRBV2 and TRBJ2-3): EPEVTQTPSHQVTQMGQEVILRCVPISNHLYFYWYRQILGQKVEFLVSFYNNEISEKSEIFDDQFSVERPDGSNFTLKIRSTKLEDSAMYFCASRTGASLTDTQYFGPGTRLTVL.

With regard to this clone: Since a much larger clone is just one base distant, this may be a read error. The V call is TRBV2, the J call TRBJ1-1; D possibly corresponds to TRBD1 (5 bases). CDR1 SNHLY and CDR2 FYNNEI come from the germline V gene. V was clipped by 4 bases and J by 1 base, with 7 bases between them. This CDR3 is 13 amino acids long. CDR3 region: CASSGDGNTEAFF. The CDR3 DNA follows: TGTGCCAGCAGTGGGGACGGGAACACTGAAGCTTTCTTT. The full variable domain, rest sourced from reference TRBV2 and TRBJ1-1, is EPEVTQTPSHQVTQMGQEVILRCVPISNHLYFYWYRQILGQKVEFLVSFYNNEISEKSEIFDDQFSVERPDGSNFTLKIRSTKLEDSAMYFCASSGDGNTEAFFGQGTRLTVV.

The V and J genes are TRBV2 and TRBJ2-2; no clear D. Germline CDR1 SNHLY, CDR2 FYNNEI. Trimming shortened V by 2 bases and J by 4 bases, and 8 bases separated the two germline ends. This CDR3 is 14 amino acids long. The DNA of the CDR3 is TGTGCCAGCAGTGAATCACGTATCACCGGGGAGCTGTTTTTT. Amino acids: CASSESRITGELFF.

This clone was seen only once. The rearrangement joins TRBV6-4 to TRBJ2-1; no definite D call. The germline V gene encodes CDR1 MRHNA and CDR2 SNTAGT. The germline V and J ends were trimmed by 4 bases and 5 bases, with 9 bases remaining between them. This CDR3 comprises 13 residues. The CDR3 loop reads CASSATYNNEQFF. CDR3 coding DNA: TGTGCCAGCAGTGCTACTTACAACAATGAGCAGTTCTTC.

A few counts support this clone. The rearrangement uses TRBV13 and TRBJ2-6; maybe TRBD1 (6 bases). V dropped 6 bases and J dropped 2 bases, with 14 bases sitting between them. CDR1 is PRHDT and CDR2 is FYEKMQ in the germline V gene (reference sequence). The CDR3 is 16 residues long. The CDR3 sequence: CASRQTGTAGANVLTF. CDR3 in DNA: TGTGCCAGCAGACAGACAGGAACTGCTGGGGCCAACGTCCTGACTTTC.

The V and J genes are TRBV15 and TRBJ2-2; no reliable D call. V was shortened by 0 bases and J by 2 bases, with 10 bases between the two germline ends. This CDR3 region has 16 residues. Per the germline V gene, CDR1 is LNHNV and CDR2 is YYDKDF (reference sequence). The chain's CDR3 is CATSREYGKNTGELFF. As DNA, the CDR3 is TGTGCCACCAGCAGAGAGTACGGAAAAAACACCGGGGAGCTGTTTTTT.

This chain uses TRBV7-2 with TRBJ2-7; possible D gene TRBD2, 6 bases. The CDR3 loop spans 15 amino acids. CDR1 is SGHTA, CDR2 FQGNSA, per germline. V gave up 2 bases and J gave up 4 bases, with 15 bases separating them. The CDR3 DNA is TGTGCCAGCAGCTTAATGGCGGGGAAGCAATACGAGCAGTACTTC. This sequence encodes CASSLMAGKQYEQYF.

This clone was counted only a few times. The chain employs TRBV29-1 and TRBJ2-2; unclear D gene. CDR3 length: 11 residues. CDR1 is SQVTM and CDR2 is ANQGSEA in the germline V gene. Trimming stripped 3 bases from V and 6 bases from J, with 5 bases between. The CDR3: CSVDSAGELFF. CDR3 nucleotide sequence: TGCAGCGTTGACTCAGCCGGGGAGCTGTTTTTT.